This record covers a single T cell receptor beta chain. Its target is not known. Autoimmune disease history or systemic immunosuppression disqualified patients. CDR1 is SGDLS and CDR2 is YYNGEE in the germline V gene. The CDR3 extends over 12 amino acids. V was trimmed by 5 bases and J by 4 bases, leaving 7 bases between them. This sample was taken from a study of OX40 agonist ivuxolimab in advanced cancers. Generated by immunoSEQ multiplex PCR, the TCRdb table keeps only in-frame clones and is missing some. The table has about 80,000 clones, 80% to 95% seen once. Whole-study results and caveats: Average numbers of expanded clones were greater in CD8+ T cells than in CD4+.

This sequence was found in an adult with an advanced solid tumor such as melanoma, head and neck, liver or kidney cancer. The sequenced sample was CD4+ or CD8+ T cells sorted from blood, obtained in a trial of the OX40 agonist ivuxolimab. The chain is built from TRBV9 and TRBJ2-1; D gene ambiguous. This chain's CDR3 is CASSGPYNEQFF. The CDR3 bases are TGTGCCAGCAGTGGACCTTACAATGAGCAGTTCTTC.